This T cell receptor beta chain originates from a study of shared clonotypes between healthy human individuals. Broader study findings: Clonotype sharing across donors was expected to vary with sequencing depth. With several donors compared, around 5.4% of naive CD4 clonotypes were shared.

The table came from immunoSEQ multiplex PCR; TCRdb's copy has only in-frame clones and leaves some out. The sample consists of approximately 1.5 million clones, 95% to 99% of them appearing once. Nashville, Tennessee was home to all donors, each a Caucasian adult. CDR1 is MNHEY, CDR2 SMNVEV, per germline (reference sequence). The CDR3 runs 13 residues. Trimming removed 6 bases from V and 1 base from J, with 8 bases in between. In regard to this clone: Antigen: not known.

The source material was naive CD4+ T cells sorted from blood. Subset specified: CD45RA+ positively selected. The V gene is TRBV27, the J gene TRBJ2-3; D ambiguous. The TCR comes from a young man in good health. CDR3 loop: CASSSTRTDTQYF. CDR3 DNA: TGTGCCAGCAGCTCCACCCGCACAGATACGCAGTATTTT.